These T cell receptor beta chains were read from a single sample in a study of beta chain features in type 1 diabetes. The method was immunoSEQ multiplex PCR; TCRdb's version includes in-frame clones alone and lacks a portion of them. This sample yields approximately 46,000 clones, of which roughly 45% are seen a single time; 0.13% belongs to the top ten. Material for sequencing was stem cell memory CD4+ T cells from blood. Receptors were obtained from a man aged 30-40 years with type 1 diabetes. Each CDR3 is given with its conserved first and last residue. The D gene is left open where the match is weak. Clone size is shown for a subset of rows, as once, few, many or a class of expanded clone.

v_call: TRBV29-1
d_call: TRBD2
j_call: TRBJ2-5
clone_size: few
cdr3_nt: TGCAGCGTTGGGGATAGCGGGAGGGAAGAGACCCAGTACTTC
cdr3_aa: CSVGDSGREETQYF

v_call: TRBV18
d_call: NA
j_call: TRBJ1-2
clone_size: NA
cdr3_nt: TGTGCCAGCTCACCAGCAGGGGCAGAGGGCTACACCTTC
cdr3_aa: CASSPAGAEGYTF

v_call: TRBV5-1
d_call: TRBD2
j_call: TRBJ2-3
clone_size: NA
cdr3_nt: TGCGCCAGCACCCTAGCGGGAAGGTATGAAGATACGCAGTATTTT
cdr3_aa: CASTLAGRYEDTQYF

v_call: TRBV13
d_call: TRBD1
j_call: TRBJ2-1
clone_size: few
cdr3_nt: TGTGCCAGCAGCACCCGGCGACAGGGGGCTTCAGAGCAGTTCTTC
cdr3_aa: CASSTRRQGASEQFF

v_call: TRBV18
d_call: NA
j_call: TRBJ1-1
clone_size: NA
cdr3_nt: TGTGCCAGCTCACCCCAAGGGAGGAACACTGAAGCTTTCTTT
cdr3_aa: CASSPQGRNTEAFF

v_call: TRBV6-5
d_call: NA
j_call: TRBJ2-5
clone_size: NA
cdr3_nt: TGTGCCAGTAGTTACTACCCGACTCCGGGAGAGACCCAGTACTTC
cdr3_aa: CASSYYPTPGETQYF

v_call: TRBV7-2
d_call: NA
j_call: TRBJ2-7
clone_size: NA
cdr3_nt: TGTGCCAGCAGCCGAGGGATCACCTACGAGCAGTACTTC
cdr3_aa: CASSRGITYEQYF

v_call: TRBV11-2
d_call: NA
j_call: TRBJ2-3
clone_size: few
cdr3_nt: TGTGCCAGCAGCCGGGAAGGGGATACGCAGTATTTT
cdr3_aa: CASSREGDTQYF

v_call: TRBV10-3
d_call: TRBD1
j_call: TRBJ2-3
clone_size: few
cdr3_nt: TGTGCCATCAGCTCCGGACAGGGGGTAACAGATACGCAGTATTTT
cdr3_aa: CAISSGQGVTDTQYF

v_call: TRBV5-6
d_call: NA
j_call: TRBJ2-1
clone_size: NA
cdr3_nt: TGTGCCAGCAGCTTGTTTGGTAGTACCTACAATGAGCAGTTCTTC
cdr3_aa: CASSLFGSTYNEQFF

v_call: TRBV7-8
d_call: NA
j_call: TRBJ1-1
clone_size: NA
cdr3_nt: TGTGCCAGCCGACAGTTGGGGGGGACGAACACTGAAGCTTTCTTT
cdr3_aa: CASRQLGGTNTEAFF

v_call: TRBV7-8
d_call: TRBD1
j_call: TRBJ1-2
clone_size: NA
cdr3_nt: TGTGCCAGCAGCTGGATGGGACAGGGAGAAGGCTACACCTTC
cdr3_aa: CASSWMGQGEGYTF

v_call: TRBV15
d_call: TRBD2
j_call: TRBJ2-3
clone_size: NA
cdr3_nt: TGTGCCACCAGCAGACGATCGACTAGCGAGGCTAGGGCAGATACGCAGTATTTT
cdr3_aa: CATSRRSTSEARADTQYF

v_call: TRBV30
d_call: TRBD2
j_call: TRBJ2-1
clone_size: few
cdr3_nt: TGTGCCTGGAGCGCCTTAACTAGCGGGGCGCCCTACAATGAGCAGTTCTTC
cdr3_aa: CAWSALTSGAPYNEQFF

v_call: TRBV7-9
d_call: NA
j_call: TRBJ1-1
clone_size: NA
cdr3_nt: TGTGCCAGCAGCTTAGTTTCCGGGGTCACTGAAGCTTTCTTT
cdr3_aa: CASSLVSGVTEAFF

v_call: TRBV18
d_call: TRBD1
j_call: TRBJ2-7
clone_size: NA
cdr3_nt: TGTGCCAGCTCACCACCATTTGGGACAGCCTTATACGAGCAGTACTTC
cdr3_aa: CASSPPFGTALYEQYF

v_call: TRBV18
d_call: NA
j_call: TRBJ2-1
clone_size: NA
cdr3_nt: TGTGCCAGCTCACCATTTCGGGAGACTGAGCAGTTCTTC
cdr3_aa: CASSPFRETEQFF